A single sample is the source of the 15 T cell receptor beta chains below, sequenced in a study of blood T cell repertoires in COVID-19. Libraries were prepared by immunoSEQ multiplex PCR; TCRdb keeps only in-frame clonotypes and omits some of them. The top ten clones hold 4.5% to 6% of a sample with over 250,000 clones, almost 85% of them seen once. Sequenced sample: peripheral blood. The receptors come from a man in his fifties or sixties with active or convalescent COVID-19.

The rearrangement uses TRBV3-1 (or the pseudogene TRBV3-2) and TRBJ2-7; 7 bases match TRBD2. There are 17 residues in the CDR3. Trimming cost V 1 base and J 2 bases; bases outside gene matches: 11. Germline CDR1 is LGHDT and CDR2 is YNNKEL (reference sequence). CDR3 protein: CASSQVPQAGRAYEQYF. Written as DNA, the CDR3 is TGTGCCAGCAGCCAAGTCCCCCAAGCGGGGAGAGCCTACGAGCAGTACTTC.

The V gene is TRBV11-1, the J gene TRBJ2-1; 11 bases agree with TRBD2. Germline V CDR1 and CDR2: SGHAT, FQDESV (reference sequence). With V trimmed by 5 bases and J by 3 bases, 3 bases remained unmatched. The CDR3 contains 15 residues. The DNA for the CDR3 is TGTGCCAGCAGCCTTCTAGCGGGAGGCTACAATGAGCAGTTCTTC. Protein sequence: CASSLLAGGYNEQFF.

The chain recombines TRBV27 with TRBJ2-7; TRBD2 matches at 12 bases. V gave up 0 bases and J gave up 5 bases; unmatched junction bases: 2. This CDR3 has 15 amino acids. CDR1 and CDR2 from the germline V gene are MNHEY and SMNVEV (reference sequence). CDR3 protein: CASSLSRTSGNEQYF. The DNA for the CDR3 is TGTGCCAGCAGTTTATCGCGGACTAGCGGGAACGAGCAGTACTTC.

This CDR3 is CASSAQQGAGGYTF. The CDR3 bases are TGTGCCAGCAGCGCCCAACAGGGGGCTGGTGGCTACACCTTC. The V call is TRBV2, the J call TRBJ1-2, with 9 bases fitting TRBD1. Germline CDR1 SNHLY, CDR2 FYNNEI. The trim removed 6 bases at V and 7 bases at J, leaving 9 bases unmatched. The CDR3 sequence is 14 residues long.

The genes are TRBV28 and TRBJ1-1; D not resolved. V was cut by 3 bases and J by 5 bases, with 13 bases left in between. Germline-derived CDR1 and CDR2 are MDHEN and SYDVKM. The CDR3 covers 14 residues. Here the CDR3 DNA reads TGTGCCAGCAGTTTGGGCGGGGTATCGACTGAAGCTTTCTTT. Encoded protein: CASSLGGVSTEAFF. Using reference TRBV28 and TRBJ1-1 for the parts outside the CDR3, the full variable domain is DVKVTQSSRYLVKRTGEKVFLECVQDMDHENMFWYRQDPGLGLRLIYFSYDVKMKEKGDIPEGYSVSREKKERFSLILESASTNQTSMYLCASSLGGVSTEAFFGQGTRLTVV.

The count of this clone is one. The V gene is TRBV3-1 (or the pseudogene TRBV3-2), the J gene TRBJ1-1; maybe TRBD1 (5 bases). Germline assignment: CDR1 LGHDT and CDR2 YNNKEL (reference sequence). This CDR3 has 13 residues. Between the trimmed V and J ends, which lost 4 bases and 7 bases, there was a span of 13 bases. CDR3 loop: CASSPGEGIEAFF. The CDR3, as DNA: TGTGCCAGCAGCCCCGGGGAGGGGATTGAAGCTTTCTTT.

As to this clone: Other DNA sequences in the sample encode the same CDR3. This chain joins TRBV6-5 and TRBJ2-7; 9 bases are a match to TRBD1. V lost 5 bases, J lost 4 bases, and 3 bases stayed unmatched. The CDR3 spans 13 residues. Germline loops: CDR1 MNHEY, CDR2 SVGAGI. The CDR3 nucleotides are TGTGCCAGCAGTCGGGACAGGGCATACGAGCAGTACTTC. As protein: CASSRDRAYEQYF.

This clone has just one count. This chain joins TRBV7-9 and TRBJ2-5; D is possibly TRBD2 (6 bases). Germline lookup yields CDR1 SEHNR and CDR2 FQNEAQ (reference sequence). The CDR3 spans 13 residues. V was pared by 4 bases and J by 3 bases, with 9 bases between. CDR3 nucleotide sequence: TGTGCCAGCAGCTCATGGGGGGAAGAGACCCAGTACTTC. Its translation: CASSSWGEETQYF.

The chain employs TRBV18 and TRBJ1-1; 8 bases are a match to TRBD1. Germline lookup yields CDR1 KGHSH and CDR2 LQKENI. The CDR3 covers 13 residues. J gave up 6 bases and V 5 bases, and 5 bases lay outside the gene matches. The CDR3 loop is CASSAGGRPEAFF. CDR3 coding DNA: TGTGCCAGCTCAGCAGGGGGCCGCCCTGAAGCTTTCTTT.

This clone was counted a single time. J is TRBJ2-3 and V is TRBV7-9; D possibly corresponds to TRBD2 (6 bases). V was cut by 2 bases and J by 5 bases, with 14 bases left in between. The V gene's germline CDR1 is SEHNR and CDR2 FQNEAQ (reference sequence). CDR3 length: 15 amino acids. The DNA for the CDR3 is TGTGCCAGCAGCTTACTATCTGGGACTGTAGATACGCAGTATTTT. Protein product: CASSLLSGTVDTQYF. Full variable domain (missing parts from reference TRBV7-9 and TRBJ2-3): DTGVSQNPRHKITKRGQNVTFRCDPISEHNRLYWYRQTLGQGPEFLTYFQNEAQLEKSRLLSDRFSAERPKGSFSTLEIQRTEQGDSAMYLCASSLLSGTVDTQYFGPGTRLTVL.

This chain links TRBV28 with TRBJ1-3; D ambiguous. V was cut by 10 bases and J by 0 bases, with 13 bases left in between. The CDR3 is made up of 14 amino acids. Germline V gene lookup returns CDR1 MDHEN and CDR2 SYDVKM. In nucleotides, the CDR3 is TGTGCCACCTCAACACCTCTCTCTGGAAACACCATATATTTT. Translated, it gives CATSTPLSGNTIYF.

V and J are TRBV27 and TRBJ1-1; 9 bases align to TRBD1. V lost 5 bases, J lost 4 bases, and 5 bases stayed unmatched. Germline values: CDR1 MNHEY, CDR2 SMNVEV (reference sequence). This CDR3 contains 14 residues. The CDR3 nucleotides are TGTGCCAGCAGTCACAGGGGGCAAGGCACTGAAGCTTTCTTT. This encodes CASSHRGQGTEAFF.

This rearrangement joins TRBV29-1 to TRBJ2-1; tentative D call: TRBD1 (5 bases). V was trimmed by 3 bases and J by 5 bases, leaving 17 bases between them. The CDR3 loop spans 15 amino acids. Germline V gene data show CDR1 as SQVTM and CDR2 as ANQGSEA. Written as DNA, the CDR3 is TGCAGCGTTGAGAATTTGGGGCTCAAGAACAATGAGCAGTTCTTC. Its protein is CSVENLGLKNNEQFF.

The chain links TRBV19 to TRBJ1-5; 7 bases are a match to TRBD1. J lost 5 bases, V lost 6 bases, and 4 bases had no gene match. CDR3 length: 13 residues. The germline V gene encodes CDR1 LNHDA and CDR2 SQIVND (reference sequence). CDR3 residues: CASRGQYHQPQHF. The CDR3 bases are TGTGCCAGTAGGGGACAGTACCATCAGCCCCAGCATTTT.

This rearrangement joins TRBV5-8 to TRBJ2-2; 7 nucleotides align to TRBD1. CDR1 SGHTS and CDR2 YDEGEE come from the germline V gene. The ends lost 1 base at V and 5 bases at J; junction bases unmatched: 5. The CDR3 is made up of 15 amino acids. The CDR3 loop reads CASSLNRGRTGELFF. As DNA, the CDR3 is TGTGCCAGCAGCTTGAACAGGGGAAGGACCGGGGAGCTGTTTTTT.